This is a list of T cell receptor beta chains from one sample in a study of T-cell memory formation after mild COVID-19. TCRdb itself ran the 5' RACE reads through MiXCR, one entry per CDR3 protein. The table lists 95,000 to 120,000 distinct CDR3 sequences, 18% of them singletons, with approximately 5.5% in the top ten. The sequenced sample consisted of PBMCs or a T cell subset sorted from them (not recorded which). The source is a man between 18 and 35 years old who had mild COVID-19 (a few samples of this study predate the infection). Cell type and time point are not known. The CDR3 runs from the conserved cysteine through the conserved F or W. D genes are given only for firm matches. Size is stated for part of the rows, as once, few or many counts, or as a class when the clone is expanded.

v_gene	d_gene	j_gene	abundance	CDR3nt	CDR3aa
TRBV20-1	NA	TRBJ2-5	few	TGCAGTGCCCCAGGAGGGGGGTACGAGACCCAGTACTTC	CSAPGGGYETQYF
TRBV5-1	NA	TRBJ2-1	NA	TGCGCCAGCAGCTTGGGCGGGACAGCGGACAATGAGCAGTTCTTC	CASSLGGTADNEQFF
TRBV5-1	NA	TRBJ2-3	few	TGCGCCAGCCAGGGAGGACCAGATACGCAGTATTTT	CASQGGPDTQYF
TRBV6-6	TRBD1	TRBJ2-7	NA	TGTGCCAGCAGTTACTCCCTCCCGGGACAGGGGGATTTCCACGAGCAGTACTTC	CASSYSLPGQGDFHEQYF
TRBV9	NA	TRBJ2-2	NA	TGTGCCAGCTCCCGGGCCCAGAACACCGGGGAGCTGTTTTTT	CASSRAQNTGELFF
TRBV4-1	NA	TRBJ1-3	few	TGCGCCAGCAGCCACGTGGGGCGGGAAACTGGAAACACCATATATTTT	CASSHVGRETGNTIYF
TRBV20-1	NA	TRBJ2-7	NA	TGCAGTGCTAGACTAGGGGGGGCTACCTACTTC	CSARLGGATYF
TRBV7-3	TRBD2	TRBJ2-5	few	TGTGCCAGCAGCTTAACTTCTGGCGGGGGGCAGGGGACCCAGTACTTC	CASSLTSGGGQGTQYF
TRBV4-3	TRBD1	TRBJ2-2	few	TGCGCCAGCAGCCACGGACAGGGGGCCGGGGAGCTGTTTTTT	CASSHGQGAGELFF
TRBV9	NA	TRBJ2-1	once	TGTGCCAGCAGCCTAGGGCCTAGCAAAGCTGTATCCTACAATGAGCAGTTCTTC	CASSLGPSKAVSYNEQFF
TRBV7-2	NA	TRBJ1-2	NA	TGTGCCAGCAGCTCGCGGGGATTCGGCTACACCTTC	CASSSRGFGYTF
TRBV7-9	TRBD2	TRBJ2-7	NA	TGTGCCAGCAGCTTACGGGCGGGGGGTGTCGGGAGCTCCTACGAGCAGTACTTC	CASSLRAGGVGSSYEQYF
TRBV7-2	NA	TRBJ2-3	few	TGTGCCAGCAGCTTTGGGGGGGCGGGCACAGATACGCAGTATTTT	CASSFGGAGTDTQYF
TRBV5-1	NA	TRBJ1-2	few	TGCGCCAGCAGCTTGGAAGGCAGGAGTAACTATGGCTACACCTTC	CASSLEGRSNYGYTF
TRBV18	NA	TRBJ1-5	once	TGTGCCAGCTCACAGACTGGTAGCAATCAGCCCCAGCATTTT	CASSQTGSNQPQHF
TRBV14	NA	TRBJ1-1	NA	TGTGCCAGCAGCCAGGCGAACACTGAAGCTTTCTTT	CASSQANTEAFF
TRBV5-1	TRBD1	TRBJ2-3	NA	TGCGCCAGCAGCTTGCACCTGGACAGGATGGGGGATACGCAGTATTTT	CASSLHLDRMGDTQYF